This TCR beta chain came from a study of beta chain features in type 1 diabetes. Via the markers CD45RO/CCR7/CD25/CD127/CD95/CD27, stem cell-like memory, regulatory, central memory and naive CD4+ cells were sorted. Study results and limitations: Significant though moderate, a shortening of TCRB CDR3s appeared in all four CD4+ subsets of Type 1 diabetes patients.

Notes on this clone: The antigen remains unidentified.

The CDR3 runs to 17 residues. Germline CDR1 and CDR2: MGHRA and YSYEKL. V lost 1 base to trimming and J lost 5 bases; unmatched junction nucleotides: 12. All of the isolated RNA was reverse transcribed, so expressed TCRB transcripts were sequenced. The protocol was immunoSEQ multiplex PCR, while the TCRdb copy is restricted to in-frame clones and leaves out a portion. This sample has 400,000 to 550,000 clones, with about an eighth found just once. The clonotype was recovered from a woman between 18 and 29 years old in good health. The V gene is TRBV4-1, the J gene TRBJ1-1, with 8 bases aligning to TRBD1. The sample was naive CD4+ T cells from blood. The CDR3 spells CASSQGRAPDRETEAFF. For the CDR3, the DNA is TGCGCCAGCAGCCAAGGTAGGGCCCCGGACAGGGAAACTGAAGCTTTCTTT.